These 13 T cell receptor beta chains were all obtained from the same sample, sequenced in a study of technical replicates of blood from several donors. TCRdb's copy holds only in-frame clones and misses some; the assay was immunoSEQ multiplex PCR. The sample gives tens of thousands of clones, around 96% of which show up once; just over 0.25% is in the top ten. The sample taken for sequencing was T cells isolated from PBMCs. All receptors come from a human donor in good health.

V is TRBV7-9 and J is TRBJ1-2; the D is unclear. This CDR3 is built from 12 residues. Germline-derived CDR1 and CDR2 are SEHNR and FQNEAQ (reference sequence). Deletions cut 6 bases from V and 4 bases from J, with 9 bases between. As DNA, the CDR3 is TGTGCCAGCAGTTTTGGGAGCTATGGCTACACCTTC. This translates into CASSFGSYGYTF.

This clone occurred once. The chain links TRBV19 to TRBJ2-7, with D possibly TRBD1 on 6 matching bases. The CDR3 totals 15 residues. V shed 10 bases and J shed 2 bases, with 21 bases lying between them. Germline V gene data show CDR1 as LNHDA and CDR2 as SQIVND (reference sequence). CDR3 coding DNA: TGTGCCACCAGAATGGGGGCCTCTTCGGCCTACGAGCAGTACTTC. It encodes CATRMGASSAYEQYF.

The rearrangement links TRBV5-4 to TRBJ1-5; TRBD1 might be the D (6 bases). V was shortened by 4 bases and J by 2 bases, with 7 bases between the two germline ends. The CDR3 length is 13 residues. CDR1 SGHNT and CDR2 YYREEE come from the germline V gene (reference sequence). The chain's CDR3 is CASSPGGNQPQHF. The DNA for the CDR3 is TGTGCCAGCAGCCCAGGGGGCAATCAGCCCCAGCATTTT.

The V gene is TRBV5-4, the J gene TRBJ2-1; a possible D gene is TRBD1 (6 bases). V gave up 4 bases and J gave up 8 bases, with 16 bases separating them. CDR3 size: 14 residues. Per the germline V gene, CDR1 is SGHNT and CDR2 is YYREEE (reference sequence). This CDR3 is CASSPQGFGDEQFF. In DNA, the CDR3 is TGTGCCAGCAGCCCACAGGGTTTTGGCGATGAGCAGTTCTTC.

The CDR3 region is CASSYEAGRAYGYTF. Written as DNA, the CDR3 is TGTGCCAGCAGTTACGAGGCGGGAAGGGCCTATGGCTACACCTTC. The chain joins TRBV6-6 to TRBJ1-2; no reliable D call. This CDR3 is 15 amino acids long. Per the germline V gene, CDR1 is MNHNY and CDR2 is SVGAGI (reference sequence). Trimming removed 2 bases from V and 4 bases from J, with 14 bases in between.

V gene TRBV28 combines with J gene TRBJ2-7; TRBD2 is a possible D gene (5 bases). This CDR3 is 13 amino acids long. The germline V gene encodes CDR1 MDHEN and CDR2 SYDVKM. V was pared by 7 bases and J by 4 bases, with 14 bases between. The CDR3: CASIFASGYEQYF. The CDR3 DNA sequence: TGTGCCAGCATCTTCGCCTCGGGATACGAGCAGTACTTC. Full variable domain (outside the CDR3, taken from reference TRBV28 and TRBJ2-7): DVKVTQSSRYLVKRTGEKVFLECVQDMDHENMFWYRQDPGLGLRLIYFSYDVKMKEKGDIPEGYSVSREKKERFSLILESASTNQTSMYLCASIFASGYEQYFGPGTRLTVT.

This chain joins TRBV28 and TRBJ1-2; 10 bases fit TRBD1. Germline V CDR1 and CDR2: MDHEN, SYDVKM. V gave up 10 bases and J gave up 8 bases; unmatched junction bases: 7. The CDR3 spans 12 residues. The CDR3 is CATKDRGRGYTF. The CDR3 DNA is TGTGCCACCAAAGACAGGGGGCGAGGCTACACCTTC.

The V call is TRBV18, the J call TRBJ2-7; 8 nucleotides match TRBD1. This CDR3 is 15 amino acids long. Germline CDR1 reads KGHSH; CDR2 reads LQKENI. Losses at the gene ends were 5 bases for V and 3 bases for J; bases not matched to a gene: 9. CDR3 amino acids: CASSTGTGEYYEQYF. CDR3 DNA: TGTGCCAGCTCAACCGGGACAGGAGAATACTACGAGCAGTACTTC.

This clone occurred once. The genes are TRBV5-1 and TRBJ2-5; 7 nucleotides line up with TRBD1. V gave up 1 base and J gave up 5 bases; unmatched junction bases: 5. The CDR3 has 14 amino acids. The germline V gene has CDR1 SGHRS and CDR2 YFSETQ. The CDR3 protein is CASSLFARGETQYF. The DNA of the CDR3 is TGCGCCAGCAGCTTGTTTGCCAGGGGGGAGACCCAGTACTTC.

This sequence joins TRBV30 and TRBJ2-7, with D hard to call. Trimming removed 3 bases at V and 3 bases at J, with 15 bases between. The CDR3 covers 14 residues. CDR1 and CDR2 (germline): GTSNPN, SVGIG (reference sequence). This CDR3 is CAWSGSPSFYEQYF. The CDR3 DNA follows: TGTGCCTGGAGCGGTAGTCCGTCGTTCTACGAGCAGTACTTC.

This rearrangement joins TRBV6-1 to TRBJ1-5; D possibly corresponds to TRBD1 (5 bases). The CDR3 is 16 amino acids. CDR1 is MNHNS, CDR2 SASEGT, per germline. The V end was cut by 4 bases, the J end by 2 bases, with 15 bases between. CDR3 DNA sequence: TGTGCCAGCAGTGTTTTGGGGCTCGCGGGCAATCAGCCCCAGCATTTT. As protein: CASSVLGLAGNQPQHF.

V is TRBV2 and J is TRBJ2-1, with 7 bases matching TRBD1. The CDR3 runs to 14 residues. The V gene end was trimmed by 1 base and the J gene end by 6 bases; junction bases not matched to a gene: 3. The germline V gene has CDR1 SNHLY and CDR2 FYNNEI. As DNA, the CDR3 is TGTGCCAGCAGTGAAGAGGCAGGGGGCAATGAGCAGTTCTTC. Amino acids: CASSEEAGGNEQFF.

J is TRBJ1-5 and V is TRBV2, with unresolved D. V was cut by 7 bases and J by 0 bases, with 13 bases left in between. Per the germline V gene, CDR1 is SNHLY and CDR2 is FYNNEI. The CDR3 is 15 residues long. The CDR3 sequence: CASTGGPYSNQPQHF. For the CDR3, the DNA is TGTGCCAGCACCGGCGGCCCTTATAGCAATCAGCCCCAGCATTTT.